Below, 23 T cell receptor beta chains from the same sample are listed, as sequenced in a study of OX40 agonist ivuxolimab in advanced cancers. Assay used: immunoSEQ multiplex PCR; TCRdb lists only in-frame clones, some missing. The profile shows almost 80,000 clones, roughly 81% of them singletons. The sample consisted of CD4+ or CD8+ T cells sorted from blood, taken in a trial of the OX40 agonist ivuxolimab. These receptor sequences come from an adult with an advanced solid tumor such as melanoma, head and neck, liver or kidney cancer.

In its sample, this clone was seen a few times. The chain couples TRBV5-1 to TRBJ1-6; D call uncertain. CDR3 length: 15 amino acids. Trimming removed 4 bases at V and 8 bases at J, with 16 bases between. Germline CDR1 and CDR2: SGHRS and YFSETQ. CDR3 nucleotides: TGCGCCAGCAGCCCCGGGAGCGGTAGGGATTCACCCCTCCACTTT. Translation: CASSPGSGRDSPLHF.

This clone appeared a single time. The V gene is TRBV7-9, the J gene TRBJ2-1, with 7 bases fitting TRBD1. The CDR3 sequence is 13 residues long. After removal of 5 bases from V and 7 bases from J, the junction contained 5 bases not matched to a gene. Per the germline V gene, CDR1 is SEHNR and CDR2 is FQNEAQ (reference sequence). CDR3 protein: CASSLQDRNEQFF. The CDR3 DNA reads as TGTGCCAGCAGCCTCCAGGACAGGAATGAGCAGTTCTTC.

The chain joins TRBV10-1 to TRBJ1-6; perhaps TRBD1 as D (6 bases). Germline CDR1 is WNHNN and CDR2 is SYGVQD (reference sequence). V lost 3 bases and J 0 bases, leaving 21 bases between the germline ends. This CDR3 has 20 residues. This chain's CDR3 is CASSERPGVKNLSYNSPLHF. For the CDR3, the DNA is TGCGCCAGCAGTGAACGCCCAGGGGTGAAAAACCTCTCCTATAATTCACCCCTCCACTTT.

This clone was recorded only once. Other DNA sequences in this specimen translate into the identical CDR3. The chain uses TRBV7-9 and TRBJ2-7; unclear D gene. CDR3 length: 14 residues. CDR1 and CDR2 from the germline V gene are SEHNR and FQNEAQ (reference sequence). V was trimmed by 0 bases and J by 3 bases, leaving 9 bases between them. The CDR3 DNA reads TGTGCCAGCAGCTTAGCTGGGGTGGACTACGAGCAGTACTTC. Amino acid sequence: CASSLAGVDYEQYF.

The chain employs TRBV6-1 and TRBJ2-7; unclear D gene. This CDR3 is built from 13 residues. V dropped 8 bases and J dropped 4 bases, with 15 bases sitting between them. The germline CDR1 and CDR2 sequences are MNHNS and SASEGT. CDR3 in DNA: TGTGCCAGCGGGGTCCCTGGGCGGTACGAGCAGTACTTC. It encodes CASGVPGRYEQYF.

The chain carries TRBV19 and TRBJ2-2; D is ambiguous. Trimming took 8 bases from V and 9 from J, leaving 25 bases between them. CDR3 length equals 16 residues. Germline loops: CDR1 LNHDA, CDR2 SQIVND (reference sequence). Here the CDR3 DNA reads TGTGCCAGTGGCGCAAGAAGAGCGCCCGAGGTGAGGGAGCTGTTTTTT. It specifies CASGARRAPEVRELFF. The full variable domain, its missing parts supplied by reference TRBV19 and TRBJ2-2, is DGGITQSPKYLFRKEGQNVTLSCEQNLNHDAMYWYRQDPGQGLRLIYYSQIVNDFQKGDIAEGYSVSREKKESFPLTVTSAQKNPTAFYLCASGARRAPEVRELFFGEGSRLTVL.

The rearrangement joins TRBV6-5 to TRBJ1-1; D ambiguous. Trimming stripped 5 bases from V and 8 bases from J, with 15 bases between. Germline CDR1 is MNHEY and CDR2 is SVGAGI. The CDR3 contains 13 residues. CDR3 sequence: CASSRPDRREAFF. As DNA, the CDR3 is TGTGCCAGCAGTCGCCCCGATAGGCGAGAAGCTTTCTTT.

This chain joins TRBV25-1 and TRBJ2-7; no firm D call. V lost 6 bases and J 6 bases, leaving 18 bases between the germline ends. The CDR3 has 14 amino acids. The germline V gene has CDR1 MGHDK and CDR2 SYGVNS. The CDR3 DNA reads as TGTGCCAGCAGGGACCCGGGCGCAAACCTCGAGCAGTACTTC. Amino acids: CASRDPGANLEQYF.

V usage is TRBV18 and J usage is TRBJ1-2; D not resolved. This CDR3 region has 14 residues. Per the germline V gene, CDR1 is KGHSH and CDR2 is LQKENI. V was pared by 5 bases and J by 2 bases, with 12 bases between. The CDR3 loop is CASSSPERNYGYTF. CDR3 bases: TGTGCCAGCTCATCCCCTGAGAGGAACTATGGCTACACCTTC. Full variable domain (missing parts from reference TRBV18 and TRBJ1-2): NAGVMQNPRHLVRRRGQEARLRCSPMKGHSHVYWYRQLPEEGLKFMVYLQKENIIDESGMPKERFSAEFPKEGPSILRIQQVVRGDSAAYFCASSSPERNYGYTFGSGTRLTVV.

The chain uses TRBV4-1 and TRBJ2-3; D is perhaps TRBD1 or TRBD2 (5 bases each). Looked up from germline, CDR1 is MGHRA and CDR2 is YSYEKL. This CDR3 is built from 16 residues. Trimming shortened V by 1 base and J by 3 bases, and 14 bases separated the two germline ends. The CDR3 DNA follows: TGCGCCAGCAGCCAAGTCTTGGGGGTAAGTACAGATACGCAGTATTTT. As protein: CASSQVLGVSTDTQYF.

The gene calls are TRBV6-1 and TRBJ1-2; D is perhaps TRBD1 (6 bases). Between the trimmed V and J ends, which lost 5 bases and 4 bases, there was a span of 17 bases. This CDR3 contains 15 residues. Looked up from germline, CDR1 is MNHNS and CDR2 is SASEGT. CDR3 DNA: TGTGCCAGCAGTAGCCCTTCTCAGGGGACCTATGGCTACACCTTC. As protein: CASSSPSQGTYGYTF.

V is TRBV30 and J is TRBJ2-1; 9 nucleotides agree with TRBD1. The V gene's germline CDR1 is GTSNPN and CDR2 SVGIG (reference sequence). The V segment lost 1 base and the J segment 12 bases; nucleotides outside the gene matches: 10. The CDR3 runs 14 residues. In nucleotides, the CDR3 is TGTGCCTGGAGTGGGCAGGGACAGGGAATCGGGCAGTTCTTC. Protein sequence: CAWSGQGQGIGQFF.

The rearrangement links TRBV4-1 to TRBJ2-7; D gene ambiguous. This CDR3 is built from 16 residues. Germline V gene sequence: CDR1 MGHRA, CDR2 YSYEKL. Trimming left V 1 base short and J 5 bases short, with 18 bases between. The CDR3 sequence: CASSQGTQVRLNEQYF. In nucleotides, the CDR3 is TGCGCCAGCAGCCAAGGGACCCAGGTTCGATTGAACGAGCAGTACTTC.

This clone showed up just once. The rearrangement links TRBV19 to TRBJ1-2; D is unresolved. Trimming removed 8 bases from V and 1 base from J, with 5 bases in between. This CDR3 has 11 residues. Germline CDR1 and CDR2: LNHDA and SQIVND (reference sequence). DNA for the CDR3: TGTGCCAGTTCAAATAACTATGGCTACACCTTC. This gives the protein CASSNNYGYTF.

The chain is built from TRBV6-1 and TRBJ2-2, with 7 bases lining up with TRBD2. This CDR3 is 14 amino acids long. In germline, CDR1 is MNHNS, CDR2 SASEGT. V lost 5 bases, J lost 6 bases, and 6 bases stayed unmatched. The CDR3 region has the DNA TGTGCCAGCAGTTCACTAGCGTATTCCGGGGAGCTGTTTTTT. Protein: CASSSLAYSGELFF.

The chain links TRBV5-4 to TRBJ2-4; maybe TRBD2 (6 bases). Germline CDR1 reads SGHNT; CDR2 reads YYREEE (reference sequence). Trimming removed 0 bases at V and 4 bases at J, with 17 bases between. The CDR3 extends over 17 amino acids. CDR3: CASSLDPGRSGKNIQYF. In DNA, the CDR3 is TGTGCCAGCAGCTTGGATCCGGGGCGTAGCGGAAAAAACATTCAGTACTTC.

The rearrangement links TRBV5-1 to TRBJ2-3, with TRBD1 as a possible D gene (6 bases). From germline, CDR1 is SGHRS and CDR2 YFSETQ. The CDR3 contains 14 residues. V lost 3 bases and J 0 bases, leaving 8 bases between the germline ends. DNA of the CDR3: TGCGCCAGCAGCTCACAGGGTAGCACAGATACGCAGTATTTT. It specifies CASSSQGSTDTQYF.

This chain uses TRBV5-1 with TRBJ2-7; 8 nucleotides agree with TRBD1. Germline V lookup: CDR1 SGHRS, CDR2 YFSETQ. V shed 0 bases, J shed 2 bases, and the junction held 7 bases outside the gene matches. CDR3 length: 16 residues. The chain's CDR3 is CASSLGQGKIAYEQYF. The CDR3 DNA reads TGCGCCAGCAGCTTGGGACAGGGGAAGATCGCCTACGAGCAGTACTTC. Combining the CDR3 with reference TRBV5-1 and TRBJ2-7 gives the whole variable domain KAGVTQTPRYLIKTRGQQVTLSCSPISGHRSVSWYQQTPGQGLQFLFEYFSETQRNKGNFPGRFSGRQFSNSRSEMNVSTLELGDSALYLCASSLGQGKIAYEQYFGPGTRLTVT.

The chain is built from TRBV7-8 and TRBJ1-1; maybe TRBD1 (6 bases). The CDR3 extends over 14 amino acids. V was cut by 4 bases and J by 5 bases, with 14 bases left in between. Germline V lookup: CDR1 SGHVS, CDR2 FQNEAQ. CDR3 bases: TGTGCCAGCAGCTCGTCGACGGGGACAACTGAAGCTTTCTTT. Translating it yields CASSSSTGTTEAFF.

The rearrangement joins TRBV2 to TRBJ2-3; possibly TRBD1 for D (6 bases). There are 15 residues in the CDR3. Trimming removed 4 bases from V and 0 bases from J, with 11 bases in between. Germline lookup yields CDR1 SNHLY and CDR2 FYNNEI. The CDR3 reads CASSVDRDSTDTQYF. CDR3 DNA: TGTGCCAGCAGTGTGGACAGAGACAGCACAGATACGCAGTATTTT. The variable domain in full, completed from reference TRBV2 and TRBJ2-3, reads EPEVTQTPSHQVTQMGQEVILRCVPISNHLYFYWYRQILGQKVEFLVSFYNNEISEKSEIFDDQFSVERPDGSNFTLKIRSTKLEDSAMYFCASSVDRDSTDTQYFGPGTRLTVL.

This clone was seen a few times. The chain joins TRBV7-2 to TRBJ2-3; D perhaps matches TRBD1 (6 bases). Deletions cut 5 bases from V and 1 base from J, with 22 bases between. The CDR3 is 18 residues long. Germline V gives CDR1 SGHTA, CDR2 FQGNSA. The CDR3 region is CASSPWLKGYRGTDTQYF. CDR3 in DNA: TGTGCCAGCAGCCCTTGGCTCAAGGGGTACAGGGGCACAGATACGCAGTATTTT.

The rearrangement uses TRBV10-2 and TRBJ1-5; tentative D call: TRBD1 (5 bases). V was pared by 3 bases and J by 4 bases, with 7 bases between. The CDR3 is 13 amino acids. Germline loops: CDR1 WSHSY, CDR2 SAAADI. DNA of the CDR3: TGCGCCAGCAGTGACAGGGCAAATCAGCCCCAGCATTTT. This codes for CASSDRANQPQHF.

The sample holds one count of this clone. The CDR3 spells CASGRINEKLFF. DNA of the CDR3: TGTGCCAGCGGCAGGATAAATGAAAAACTGTTTTTT. The V and J genes are TRBV6-1 and TRBJ1-4, with D hard to call. The CDR3 has 12 amino acids. Trimming took 8 bases from V and 5 from J, leaving 9 bases between them. From germline, CDR1 is MNHNS and CDR2 SASEGT.